The clone carrying this T cell receptor (beta chain) was counted between two and nine times. Its antigen is unidentified. This entry belongs to a study of T cells in Graves' hyperthyroidism and ophthalmopathy. Study-wide results and limits: Before onset, by a median of approximately 5.9 months, the model predicted ophthalmopathy.

With 4 bases clipped from V and 2 bases from J, the junction kept 6 bases outside the gene matches. The CDR3 has 15 amino acids. Germline V CDR1 and CDR2: PRHDT, FYEKMQ (reference sequence). RNA transcripts yielded amplified TCR beta CDR3 regions. A set of HTBI primers served as the primers for a first-round RT-PCR of the TCR CDR3. One entry per CDR3 protein, called by TCRdb with MiXCR from the multiplex PCR reads. Of under 650,000 distinct CDR3 sequences in the sample, about a sixth were seen once. The material sequenced was blood. The chain combines TRBV13 with TRBJ2-3, with TRBD2 matching 7 bases. The TCR was taken from a woman in her 30s with Graves' hyperthyroidism. DNA of the CDR3: TGTGCCAGCAGCTCCACAAGCGGGGTCACAGATACGCAGTATTTT. The encoded protein is CASSSTSGVTDTQYF.